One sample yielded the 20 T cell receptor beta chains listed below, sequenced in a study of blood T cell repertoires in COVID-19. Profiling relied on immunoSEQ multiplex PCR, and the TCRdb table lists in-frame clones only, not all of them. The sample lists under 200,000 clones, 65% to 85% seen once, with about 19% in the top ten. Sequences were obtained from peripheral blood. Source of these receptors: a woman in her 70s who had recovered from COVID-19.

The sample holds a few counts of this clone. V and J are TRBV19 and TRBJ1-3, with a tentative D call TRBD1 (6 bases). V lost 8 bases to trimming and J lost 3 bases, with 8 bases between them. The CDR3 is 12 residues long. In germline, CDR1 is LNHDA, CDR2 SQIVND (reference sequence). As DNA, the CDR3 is TGTGCCAGTCGGACAGATGGAAACACCATATATTTT. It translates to CASRTDGNTIYF.

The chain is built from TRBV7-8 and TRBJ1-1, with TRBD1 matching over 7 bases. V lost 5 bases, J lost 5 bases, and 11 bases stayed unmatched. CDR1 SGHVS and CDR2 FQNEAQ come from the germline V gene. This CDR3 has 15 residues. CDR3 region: CASSQGGDTGTEAFF. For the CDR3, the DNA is TGTGCCAGCAGCCAGGGGGGGGACACAGGGACTGAAGCTTTCTTT.

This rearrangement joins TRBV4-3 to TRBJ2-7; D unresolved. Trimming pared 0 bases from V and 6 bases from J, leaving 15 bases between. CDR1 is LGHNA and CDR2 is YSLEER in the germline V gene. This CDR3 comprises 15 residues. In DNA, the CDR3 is TGCGCCAGCAGCCAAGACCTCGTTAGCCTACGCGAGCAGTACTTC. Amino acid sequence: CASSQDLVSLREQYF.

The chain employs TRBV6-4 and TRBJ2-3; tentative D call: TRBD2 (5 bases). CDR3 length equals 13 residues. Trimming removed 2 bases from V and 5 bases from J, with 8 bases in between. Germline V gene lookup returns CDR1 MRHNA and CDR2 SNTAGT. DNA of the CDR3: TGTGCCAGCAGTGACCACCGGGGAGATACGCAGTATTTT. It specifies CASSDHRGDTQYF.

The CDR3 region has the DNA TGTGCCACCATGGCTTCCTACAGGGACTCCTACAATGAGCAGTTCTTC. Translation gives CATMASYRDSYNEQFF. The V gene is TRBV24-1, the J gene TRBJ2-1; possibly TRBD1 for D (6 bases). The V gene lost 8 bases and the J gene lost 0 bases, with 16 bases spanning the gap. The CDR3 consists of 16 residues. The germline V gene encodes CDR1 KGHDR and CDR2 SFDVKD.

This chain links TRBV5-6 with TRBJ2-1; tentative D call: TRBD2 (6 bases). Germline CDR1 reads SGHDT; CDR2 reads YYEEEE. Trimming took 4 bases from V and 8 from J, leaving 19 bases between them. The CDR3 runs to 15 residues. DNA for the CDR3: TGTGCCAGCAGCCCCGCGGGGCCAAGGCCCCATGAGCAGTTCTTC. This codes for CASSPAGPRPHEQFF.

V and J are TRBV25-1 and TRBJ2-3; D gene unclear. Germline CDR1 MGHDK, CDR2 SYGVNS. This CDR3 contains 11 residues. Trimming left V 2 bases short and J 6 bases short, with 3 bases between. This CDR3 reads CASSERDTQYF. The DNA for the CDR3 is TGTGCCAGCAGTGAACGGGATACGCAGTATTTT.

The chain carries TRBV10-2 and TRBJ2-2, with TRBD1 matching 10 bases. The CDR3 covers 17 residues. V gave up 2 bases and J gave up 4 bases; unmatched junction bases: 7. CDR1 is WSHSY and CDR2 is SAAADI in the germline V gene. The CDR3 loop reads CASSEVAGTGATGELFF. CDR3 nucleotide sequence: TGCGCCAGCAGTGAGGTGGCCGGGACAGGGGCCACCGGGGAGCTGTTTTTT.

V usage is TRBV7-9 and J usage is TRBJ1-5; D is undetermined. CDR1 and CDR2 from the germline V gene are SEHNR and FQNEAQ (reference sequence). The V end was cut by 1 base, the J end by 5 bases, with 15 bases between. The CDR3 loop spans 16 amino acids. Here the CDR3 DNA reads TGTGCCAGCAGCTTAGGGACGTGGGAAGCGGATCAGCCCCAGCATTTT. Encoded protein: CASSLGTWEADQPQHF.

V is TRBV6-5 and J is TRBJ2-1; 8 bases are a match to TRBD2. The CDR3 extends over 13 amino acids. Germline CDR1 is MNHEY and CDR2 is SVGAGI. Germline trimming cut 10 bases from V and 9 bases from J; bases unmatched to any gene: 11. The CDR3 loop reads CANLTGGAGEQFF. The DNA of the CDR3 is TGTGCCAATTTGACGGGGGGGGCAGGTGAGCAGTTCTTC.

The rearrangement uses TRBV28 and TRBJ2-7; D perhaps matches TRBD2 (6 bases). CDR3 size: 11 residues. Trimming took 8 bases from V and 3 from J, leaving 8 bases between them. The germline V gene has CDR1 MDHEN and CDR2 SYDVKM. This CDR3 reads CASGRIYEQYF. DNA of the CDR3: TGTGCCAGCGGGAGGATCTACGAGCAGTACTTC.

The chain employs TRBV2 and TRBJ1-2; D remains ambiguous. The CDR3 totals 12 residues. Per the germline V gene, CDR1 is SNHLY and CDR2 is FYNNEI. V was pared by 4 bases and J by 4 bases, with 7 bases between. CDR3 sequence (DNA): TGTGCCAGCAGTGGGGCCGGCTATGGCTACACCTTC. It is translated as CASSGAGYGYTF.

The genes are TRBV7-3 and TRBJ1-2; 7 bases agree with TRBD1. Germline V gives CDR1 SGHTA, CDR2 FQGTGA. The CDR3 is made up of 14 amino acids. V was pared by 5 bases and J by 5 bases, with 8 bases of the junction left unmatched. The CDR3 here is CASSQGTAAYGYTF. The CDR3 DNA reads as TGTGCCAGCAGCCAAGGGACAGCCGCTTATGGCTACACCTTC.

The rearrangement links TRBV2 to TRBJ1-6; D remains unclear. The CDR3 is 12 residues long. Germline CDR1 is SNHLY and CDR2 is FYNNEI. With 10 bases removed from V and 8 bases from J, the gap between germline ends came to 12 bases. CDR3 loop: CATSKRDSPLHF. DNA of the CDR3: TGTGCCACCTCAAAGCGGGATTCACCCCTCCACTTT. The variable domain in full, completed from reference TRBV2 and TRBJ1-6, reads EPEVTQTPSHQVTQMGQEVILRCVPISNHLYFYWYRQILGQKVEFLVSFYNNEISEKSEIFDDQFSVERPDGSNFTLKIRSTKLEDSAMYFCATSKRDSPLHFGNGTRLTVT.

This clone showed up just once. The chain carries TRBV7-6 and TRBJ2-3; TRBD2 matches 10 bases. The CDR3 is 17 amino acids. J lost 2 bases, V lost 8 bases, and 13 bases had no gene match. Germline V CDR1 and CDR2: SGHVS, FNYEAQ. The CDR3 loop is CASAVQLAGGHTDTQYF. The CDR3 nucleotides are TGTGCCAGCGCCGTCCAGTTAGCGGGGGGTCACACAGATACGCAGTATTTT.

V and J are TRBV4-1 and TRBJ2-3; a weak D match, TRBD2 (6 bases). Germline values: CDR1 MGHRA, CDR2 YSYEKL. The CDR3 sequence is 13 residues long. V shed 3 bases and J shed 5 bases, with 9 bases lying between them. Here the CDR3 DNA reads TGCGCCAGCAGCCACGGGGGTATAGATACGCAGTATTTT. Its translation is CASSHGGIDTQYF.

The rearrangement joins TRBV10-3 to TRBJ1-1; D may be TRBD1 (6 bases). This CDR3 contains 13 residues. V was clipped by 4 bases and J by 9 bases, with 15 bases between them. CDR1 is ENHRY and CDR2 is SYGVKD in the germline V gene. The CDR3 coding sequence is TGTGCCATCAGTGGGGGGCGGGCGAGTCAAGCTTTCTTT. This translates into CAISGGRASQAFF.

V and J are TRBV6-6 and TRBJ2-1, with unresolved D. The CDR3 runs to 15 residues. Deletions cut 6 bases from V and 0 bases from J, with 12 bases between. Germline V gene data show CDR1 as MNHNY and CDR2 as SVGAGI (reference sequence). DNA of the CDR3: TGTGCCAGCAGCGCTACCACCTTCTCCTACAATGAGCAGTTCTTC. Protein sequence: CASSATTFSYNEQFF.

The CDR3 coding sequence is TGTGCCATCGGGACTACCTCCTACGAGCAGTACTTC. The encoded protein is CAIGTTSYEQYF. The genes are TRBV10-3 and TRBJ2-7, with TRBD2 matching over 7 bases. With 8 bases clipped from V and 0 bases from J, the junction kept 1 base outside the gene matches. CDR1 and CDR2 (germline): ENHRY, SYGVKD. The CDR3 totals 12 residues.

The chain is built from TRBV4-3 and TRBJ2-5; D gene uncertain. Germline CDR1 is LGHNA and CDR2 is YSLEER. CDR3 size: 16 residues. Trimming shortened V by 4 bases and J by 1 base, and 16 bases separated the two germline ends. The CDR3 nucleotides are TGCGCCAGCAGCCCAACCCAGAGGCGCGGCCAAGAGACCCAGTACTTC. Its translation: CASSPTQRRGQETQYF.